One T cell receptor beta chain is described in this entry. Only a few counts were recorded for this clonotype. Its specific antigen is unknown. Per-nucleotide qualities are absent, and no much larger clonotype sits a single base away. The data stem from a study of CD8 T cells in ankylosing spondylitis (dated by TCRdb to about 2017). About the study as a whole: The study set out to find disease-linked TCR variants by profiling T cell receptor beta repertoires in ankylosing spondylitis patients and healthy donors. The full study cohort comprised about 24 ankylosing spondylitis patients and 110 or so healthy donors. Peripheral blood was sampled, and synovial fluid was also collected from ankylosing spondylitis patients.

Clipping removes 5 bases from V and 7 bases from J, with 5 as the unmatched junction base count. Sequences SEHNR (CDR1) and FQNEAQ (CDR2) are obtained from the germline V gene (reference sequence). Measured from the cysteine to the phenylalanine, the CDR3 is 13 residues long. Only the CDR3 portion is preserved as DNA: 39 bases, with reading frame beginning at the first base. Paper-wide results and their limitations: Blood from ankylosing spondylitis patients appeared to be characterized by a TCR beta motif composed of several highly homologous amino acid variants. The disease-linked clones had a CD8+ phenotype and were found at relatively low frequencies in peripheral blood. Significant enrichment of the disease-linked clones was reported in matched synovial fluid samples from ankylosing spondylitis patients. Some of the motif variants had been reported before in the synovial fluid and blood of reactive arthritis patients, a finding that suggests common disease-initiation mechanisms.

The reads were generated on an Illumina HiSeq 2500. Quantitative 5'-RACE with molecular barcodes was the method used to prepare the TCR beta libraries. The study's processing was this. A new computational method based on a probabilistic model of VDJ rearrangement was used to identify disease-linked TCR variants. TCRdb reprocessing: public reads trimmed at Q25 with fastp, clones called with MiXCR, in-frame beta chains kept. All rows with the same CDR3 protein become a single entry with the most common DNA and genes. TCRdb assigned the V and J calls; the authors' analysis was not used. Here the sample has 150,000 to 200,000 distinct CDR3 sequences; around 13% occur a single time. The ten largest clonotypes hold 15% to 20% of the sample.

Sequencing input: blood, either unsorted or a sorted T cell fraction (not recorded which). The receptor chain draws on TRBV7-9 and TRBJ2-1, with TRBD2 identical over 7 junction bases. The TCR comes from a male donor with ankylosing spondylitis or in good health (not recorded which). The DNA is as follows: TGTGCCAGCAGCCGCGGGAGTGGAAATGAGCAGTTCTTC. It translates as CASSRGSGNEQFF.